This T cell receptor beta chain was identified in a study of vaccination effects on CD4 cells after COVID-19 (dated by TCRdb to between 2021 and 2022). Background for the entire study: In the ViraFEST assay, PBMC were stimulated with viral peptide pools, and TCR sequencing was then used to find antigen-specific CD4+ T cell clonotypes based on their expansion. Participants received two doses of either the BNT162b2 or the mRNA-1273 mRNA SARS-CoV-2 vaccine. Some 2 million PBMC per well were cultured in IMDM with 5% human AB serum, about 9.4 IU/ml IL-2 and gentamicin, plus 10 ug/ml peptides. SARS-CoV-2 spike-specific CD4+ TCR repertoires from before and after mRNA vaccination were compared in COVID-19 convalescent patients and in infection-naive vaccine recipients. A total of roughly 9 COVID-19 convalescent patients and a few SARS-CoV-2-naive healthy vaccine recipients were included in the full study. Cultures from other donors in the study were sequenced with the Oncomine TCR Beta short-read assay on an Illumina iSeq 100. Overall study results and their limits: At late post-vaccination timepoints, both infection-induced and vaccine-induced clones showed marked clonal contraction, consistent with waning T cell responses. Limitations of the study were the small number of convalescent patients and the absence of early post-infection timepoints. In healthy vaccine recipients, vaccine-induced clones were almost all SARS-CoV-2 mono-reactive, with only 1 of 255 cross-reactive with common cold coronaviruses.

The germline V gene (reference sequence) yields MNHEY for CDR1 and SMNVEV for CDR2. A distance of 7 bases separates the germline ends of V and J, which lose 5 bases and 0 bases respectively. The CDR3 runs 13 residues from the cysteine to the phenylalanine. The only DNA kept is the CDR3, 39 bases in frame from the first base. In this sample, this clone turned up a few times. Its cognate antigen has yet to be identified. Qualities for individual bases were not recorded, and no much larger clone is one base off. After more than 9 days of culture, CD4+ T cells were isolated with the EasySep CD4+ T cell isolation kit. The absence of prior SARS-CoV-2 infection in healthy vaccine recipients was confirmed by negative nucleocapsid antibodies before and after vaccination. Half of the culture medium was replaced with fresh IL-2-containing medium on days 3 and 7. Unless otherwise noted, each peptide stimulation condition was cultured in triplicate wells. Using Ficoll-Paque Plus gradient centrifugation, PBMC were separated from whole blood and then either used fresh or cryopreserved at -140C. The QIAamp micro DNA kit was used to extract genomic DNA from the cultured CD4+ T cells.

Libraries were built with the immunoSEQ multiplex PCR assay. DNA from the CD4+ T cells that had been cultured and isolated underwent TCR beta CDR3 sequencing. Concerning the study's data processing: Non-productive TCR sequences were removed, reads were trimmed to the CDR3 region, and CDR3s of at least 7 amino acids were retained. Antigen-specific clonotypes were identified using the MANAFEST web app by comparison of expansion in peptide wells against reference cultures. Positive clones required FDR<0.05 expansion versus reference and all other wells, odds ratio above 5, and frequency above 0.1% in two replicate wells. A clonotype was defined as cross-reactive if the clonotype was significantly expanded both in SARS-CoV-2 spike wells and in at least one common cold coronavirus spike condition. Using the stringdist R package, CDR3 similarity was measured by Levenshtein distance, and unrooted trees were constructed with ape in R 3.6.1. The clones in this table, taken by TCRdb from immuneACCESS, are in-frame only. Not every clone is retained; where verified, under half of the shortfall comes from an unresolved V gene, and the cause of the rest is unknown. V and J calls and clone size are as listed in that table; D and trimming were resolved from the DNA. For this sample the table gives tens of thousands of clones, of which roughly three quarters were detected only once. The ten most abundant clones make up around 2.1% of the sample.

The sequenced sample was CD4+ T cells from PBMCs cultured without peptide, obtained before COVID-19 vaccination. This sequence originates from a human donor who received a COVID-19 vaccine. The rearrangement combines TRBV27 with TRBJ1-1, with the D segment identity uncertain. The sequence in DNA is TGTGCCAGCAGTGGGCCCATGAACACTGAAGCTTTCTTT. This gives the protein CASSGPMNTEAFF.